The clone carrying this T cell receptor beta chain was seen just once. Its antigen is as yet unknown. This record belongs to a study of OX40 agonist ivuxolimab in advanced cancers. Study overall: Partial responses were observed in three patients, of whom one had hepatocellular carcinoma and two had cutaneous melanoma. Study-wide results and limits: The study found among the lowest clonal expansion in partial responders at 0.1-3.0 mg/kg.

Trimming stripped 3 bases from V and 0 bases from J, with 10 bases between. In germline, CDR1 is SGDLS, CDR2 YYNGEE. The CDR3 extends over 15 amino acids. Collection of blood occurred at baseline, at cycle 4 day 1, and at cycle 7 day 1. Generated by immunoSEQ multiplex PCR, the TCRdb table keeps only in-frame clones and is missing some. This sample has around 41,000 clones, with 85% to 90% found just once. The chain joins TRBV9 to TRBJ1-3; D not resolved. The material sequenced was CD4+ or CD8+ T cells sorted from blood, taken in a trial of the OX40 agonist ivuxolimab. This receptor was obtained from an adult with an advanced solid tumor such as melanoma, head and neck, liver or kidney cancer. The CDR3 loop is CASSATGISGNTIYF. The CDR3 nucleotides read TGTGCCAGCAGCGCGACGGGCATCTCTGGAAACACCATATATTTT.